This is a list of T cell receptor beta chains from one sample in a study of T cell repertoires in cytomegalovirus infection. TCRdb redid the calling of the reads with MiXCR, one entry per CDR3 protein. Among 640,000 or so distinct CDR3 sequences listed, roughly 33% were seen once. The antigens of these receptors remain unknown. The source material was cultured PBMCs, sampled from culture after CMV antigen stimulation. Every receptor here comes from a human donor in good health (CMV status not recorded). Some clones in this sample may be carry-over from other donors' samples. Each CDR3 is given with its conserved first and last residue. The D gene is left open where the match is weak. Clone size is not always given. Where it is, it says once, few, many or a class for expanded clones.

TRBJ1-1 | NA | TRBV6-2/TRBV6-3 | NA | TGTGCCAGCAGCAAGTTACACATGAACACTGAAGCTTTCTTT | CASSKLHMNTEAFF
TRBJ2-1 | once | TRBV27 | TRBD2 | TGTGCCAGCAGTCGGGACCCTAGCGGGAGTTCCAATGAGCAGTTCTTC | CASSRDPSGSSNEQFF
TRBJ2-1 | NA | TRBV9 | NA | TGTGCCAGCAGCGTGGTAGCGAACGGACTCTACAATGAGCAGTTCTTC | CASSVVANGLYNEQFF
TRBJ1-6 | NA | TRBV2 | TRBD1 | TGTGCCAGCACGACAGGGGGAGTTTCACCCCTCCACTTT | CASTTGGVSPLHF
TRBJ2-1 | NA | TRBV2 | TRBD2 | TGTGCCAGCAGTGAAGGGACCGGGACTAGGAAGCAGTTCTTC | CASSEGTGTRKQFF
TRBJ2-6 | NA | TRBV18 | NA | TGTGCCAGCTCACCTATGAGCTCCTCTGGGGCCAACGTCCTGACTTTC | CASSPMSSSGANVLTF
TRBJ2-1 | NA | TRBV6-2/TRBV6-3 | TRBD2 | TGTGCCAGCAGTGCGGGACTAGCGTTTTACAATGAGCAGTTCTTC | CASSAGLAFYNEQFF
TRBJ2-5 | NA | TRBV5-4 | TRBD2 | TGTGCCAGCAGCAAAGGACTAGCGGGCAACCCTCAAGAGACCCAGTACTTC | CASSKGLAGNPQETQYF
TRBJ1-5 | NA | TRBV15 | NA | TGTGCCACCAGCCCGACAGGTTTCTATCAGCCCCAGCATTTT | CATSPTGFYQPQHF
TRBJ1-6 | NA | TRBV6-1 | NA | TGTGCCAGCAGCAGGGAAAATAATTCACCCCTCCACTTT | CASSRENNSPLHF
TRBJ1-2 | NA | TRBV28 | NA | TGTGCCAGCAGCTCAATTGGAGGGGGGCGCCCCTATGGCTACACCTTC | CASSSIGGGRPYGYTF
TRBJ1-3 | NA | TRBV6-6 | NA | TGTGCCAGCAGCCGAAATCCGACAGCTGGAAACACCATATATTTT | CASSRNPTAGNTIYF
TRBJ2-3 | many | TRBV7-2 | TRBD1 | TGTGCCAGCAGCGGCTACAGGGGGCTGAGCACAGATACGCAGTATTTT | CASSGYRGLSTDTQYF
TRBJ2-7 | few | TRBV7-2 | NA | TGTGCCAGCAGCCCATACTGGCAGGGTTTGCCCTACGAGCAGTACTTC | CASSPYWQGLPYEQYF
TRBJ1-1 | NA | TRBV7-9 | NA | TGTGCCAGCAGCTTAGGTGCATACAGGGAGACTGAAGCTTTCTTT | CASSLGAYRETEAFF
TRBJ1-6 | NA | TRBV7-9 | NA | TGTGCCAGCAGCTTAGTGAGGCCGGGGGGACCCCTCCACTTT | CASSLVRPGGPLHF
TRBJ1-2 | NA | TRBV7-8 | NA | TGTGCCAGCAGCTTGGTTTGGGACTATGGCTACACCTTC | CASSLVWDYGYTF
TRBJ2-3 | NA | TRBV11-2 | TRBD2 | TGTGCCAGCAGCTCCTGGCGGGAGGAGGATACGCAGTATTTT | CASSSWREEDTQYF
TRBJ2-1 | few | TRBV10-2 | TRBD2 | TGCGCCAGCAGTGAGTCGACTAGCGGGATCGGTGAGCAGTTCTTC | CASSESTSGIGEQFF
TRBJ2-1 | NA | TRBV7-2 | NA | TGTGCCAGCAGCTTAGTAGGGGGGGTAGCCTACAATGAGCAGTTCTTC | CASSLVGGVAYNEQFF
TRBJ2-1 | few | TRBV19 | NA | TGTGCCAGTTGTGGGAGTGACTATGAGCAGTTCTTC | CASCGSDYEQFF
TRBJ2-3 | NA | TRBV5-6 | TRBD2 | TGTGCCAGCAGCACTCTGTCGGGGGGAGATACGCAGTATTTT | CASSTLSGGDTQYF
TRBJ2-1 | NA | TRBV7-2 | TRBD2 | TGTGCCAGCAGCATAACCGGGACTACGACTACTGAGCAGTTCTTC | CASSITGTTTTEQFF
TRBJ2-6 | few | TRBV4-1 | NA | TGCGCCAGCAGCCCTCCTGCCAGGCCCACTGGGGCCAACGTCCTGACTTTC | CASSPPARPTGANVLTF
TRBJ2-5 | once | TRBV20-1 | TRBD2 | TGCAGTGCTAGGCGGGGGAAAGAGACCCAGTACTTC | CSARRGKETQYF
TRBJ1-1 | few | TRBV12-3/TRBV12-4 | NA | TGTGCCAGCACCCGACCAGGCAGGGACACTGAAGCTTTCTTT | CASTRPGRDTEAFF
TRBJ2-3 | NA | TRBV10-3 | TRBD2 | TGTGCCATCAGGGGGACTAGCGAGTTCACAGATACGCAGTATTTT | CAIRGTSEFTDTQYF
TRBJ1-2 | few | TRBV7-8 | NA | TGTGCCAGCAGCTCGGGGGGGGCCTTCGGGGGCTACACCTTC | CASSSGGAFGGYTF
TRBJ1-1 | NA | TRBV7-2 | NA | TGTGCCAGCAGCTTAGGCCCCACAGGGTCTGAAGCTTTCTTT | CASSLGPTGSEAFF
TRBJ1-2 | NA | TRBV6-6 | NA | TGTGCCAGCAGCCGGACTCAATCCTATGGCTACACCTTC | CASSRTQSYGYTF
TRBJ2-5 | NA | TRBV5-1 | TRBD1 | TGCGCCAGCAGCACGGGACAGCAAAAAGAGACCCAGTACTTC | CASSTGQQKETQYF
TRBJ1-1 | few | TRBV12-3/TRBV12-4 | NA | TGTGCCAGCAGCCCCACGCCGAACACTGAAGCTTTCTTT | CASSPTPNTEAFF
TRBJ1-1 | once | TRBV30 | NA | TGTGCCTGGAGTGTACGGTGGGTGGGTAACGTGGACACTGAAGCTTTCTTT | CAWSVRWVGNVDTEAFF